The 9 T cell receptor beta chains given below trace back to one sample, sequenced in a study of T cell responses to AZD1222 COVID-19 vaccine. Here immunoSEQ multiplex PCR was the method, and the copy in TCRdb shows in-frame clones only, minus some. The table shows around 76,000 clones, with roughly 84% occurring only once. Sample: peripheral blood, taken on day 0 of AZD1222 vaccination. Receptors were obtained from an adult in good health.

This clone came up a few times. One end of the junction varies from germline; a read error may be responsible. This chain joins TRBV15 and TRBJ1-2; the D gene is possibly TRBD1 (5 bases). The CDR3 covers 14 residues. From germline, CDR1 is LNHNV and CDR2 YYDKDF (reference sequence). Here the CDR3 reads CATSSSKTVSGYTF. The CDR3 region has the DNA TGTGCCACCAGCAGTAGTAAGACAGTTTCGGGCTACACTTTC.

The chain is built from TRBV11-2 and TRBJ2-7; TRBD1 might be the D (5 bases). CDR3 length equals 14 residues. The ends were cut back, 3 bases at V and 4 bases at J, with 13 bases in the middle. CDR1 is SGHAT and CDR2 is FQNNGV in the germline V gene. CDR3 in amino acids: CASSLRRATYEQYF. CDR3 coding DNA: TGTGCCAGCAGCTTGCGCAGGGCCACTTACGAGCAGTACTTC.

The rearrangement links TRBV6-5 to TRBJ2-1, with D perhaps matching TRBD1 (6 bases). Germline CDR1 is MNHEY and CDR2 is SVGAGI. The V gene lost 0 bases and the J gene lost 9 bases, with 18 bases spanning the gap. The CDR3 is 16 amino acids. CDR3 in DNA: TGTGCCAGCAGTTACTCGACCGACAGGATAGGAGGTGAGCAGTTCTTC. It codes for CASSYSTDRIGGEQFF.

The V call is TRBV6-1, the J call TRBJ2-7; D unresolved. CDR3 length: 13 amino acids. With 2 bases removed from V and 2 bases from J, the gap between germline ends came to 7 bases. Germline V gives CDR1 MNHNS, CDR2 SASEGT. The CDR3 sequence is CASSENGPYEQYF. The CDR3 DNA reads as TGTGCCAGCAGTGAAAACGGCCCCTACGAGCAGTACTTC.

The chain links TRBV27 to TRBJ2-7; D not certain. Germline CDR1 and CDR2: MNHEY and SMNVEV (reference sequence). V lost 1 base to trimming and J lost 7 bases, with 8 bases between them. This CDR3 region has 12 residues. CDR3 in amino acids: CASSLLGGEQYF. CDR3 nucleotides: TGTGCCAGCAGTTTATTAGGTGGTGAGCAGTACTTC.

By sample fraction, this clone is medium-sized. In the same sample, other DNA sequences code for this CDR3. The rearrangement uses TRBV2 and TRBJ1-5; no definite D call. The CDR3 covers 12 residues. V lost 3 bases, J lost 4 bases, and 4 bases lay in between. The germline gives CDR1 SNHLY, CDR2 FYNNEI. CDR3 residues: CASSEPNQPQHF. The CDR3 region has the DNA TGTGCCAGCAGTGAGCCAAATCAGCCCCAGCATTTT.

The rearrangement joins TRBV5-4 to TRBJ2-7, with 9 bases identical to TRBD2. J was trimmed by 2 bases and V by 4 bases; bases with no gene match: 7. The CDR3 totals 15 residues. Per germline, CDR1 SGHNT and CDR2 YYREEE (reference sequence). The CDR3 here is CASSAGGASTYEQYF. The CDR3 DNA reads TGTGCCAGCAGCGCGGGGGGGGCTTCGACCTACGAGCAGTACTTC.

J is TRBJ1-1 and V is TRBV19, with a possible D match to TRBD1 (5 bases). The CDR3 contains 15 residues. Germline CDR1 reads LNHDA; CDR2 reads SQIVND (reference sequence). Trimming removed 7 bases from V and 3 bases from J, with 18 bases in between. The CDR3 DNA reads as TGTGCCAGTAATTCTCCCCCGGAGGGGTACACTGAAGCTTTCTTT. Its translation is CASNSPPEGYTEAFF.

The rearrangement links TRBV12-3 or TRBV12-4 to TRBJ1-4; D may be TRBD1 (6 bases). V lost 6 bases to trimming and J lost 8 bases, with 13 bases between them. There are 13 residues in the CDR3. The DNA of the CDR3 is TGTGCCAGCAGCCGAGGGGGGCGGGAAAAACTGTTTTTT. Its translation is CASSRGGREKLFF.